The 21 T cell receptor beta chains below all came from one sample that was sequenced in a study of blood T cell repertoires in COVID-19. Profiled with immunoSEQ multiplex PCR; TCRdb holds only in-frame clones, not every one. Here the sample spans fewer than 300,000 clones, approximately 80% being singletons. The sequencing sample was made of PBMCs or T cells enriched from blood (not recorded which). Receptor source: a man between 35 and 55 years old who had been exposed to COVID-19.

This chain connects TRBV15 to TRBJ2-2; tentatively, D is TRBD2 (6 bases). In germline, CDR1 is LNHNV, CDR2 YYDKDF (reference sequence). The CDR3 contains 16 residues. Trimming pared 3 bases from V and 6 bases from J, leaving 17 bases between. The CDR3 protein is CATSRNRDFQAGELFF. The CDR3 DNA sequence: TGTGCCACCAGCAGGAACCGGGACTTTCAAGCCGGGGAGCTGTTTTTT.

The chain joins TRBV5-1 to TRBJ2-5; 10 bases match TRBD1. The CDR3 is made up of 15 amino acids. Germline-derived CDR1 and CDR2 are SGHRS and YFSETQ. J gave up 5 bases and V 4 bases, and 8 bases lay outside the gene matches. CDR3 nucleotide sequence: TGCGCCAGCAGCGGGGGACAGGGGTTCAGGGAGACCCAGTACTTC. It encodes CASSGGQGFRETQYF.

This sequence joins TRBV9 and TRBJ1-4; 9 positions match TRBD1. Germline lookup yields CDR1 SGDLS and CDR2 YYNGEE. There are 14 residues in the CDR3. V gave up 0 bases and J gave up 8 bases; unmatched junction bases: 2. The CDR3: CASSVGTGVEKLFF. The CDR3 DNA is TGTGCCAGCAGCGTAGGGACAGGGGTCGAAAAACTGTTTTTT.

The chain is built from TRBV6-5 and TRBJ2-7, with TRBD1 matching over 10 bases. V lost 10 bases, J lost 0 bases, and 3 bases stayed unmatched. CDR3 length equals 13 residues. Germline values: CDR1 MNHEY, CDR2 SVGAGI. CDR3 in amino acids: CATRDRGSYEQYF. The DNA for the CDR3 is TGTGCCACCCGGGACAGGGGCTCCTACGAGCAGTACTTC.

The chain combines TRBV30 with TRBJ2-7; 9 bases fit TRBD2. The CDR3 loop spans 15 amino acids. Germline V lookup: CDR1 GTSNPN, CDR2 SVGIG (reference sequence). V lost 2 bases and J lost 1; bases outside the gene matches: 6. The CDR3 DNA follows: TGTGCCTGGAGTTTCGGACTAGCGCCTTCCTACGAGCAGTACTTC. Translating gives CAWSFGLAPSYEQYF. Full variable domain (outside the CDR3, taken from reference TRBV30 and TRBJ2-7): SQTIHQWPATLVQPVGSPLSLECTVEGTSNPNLYWYRQAAGRGLQLLFYSVGIGQISSEVPQNLSASRPQDRQFILSSKKLLLSDSGFYLCAWSFGLAPSYEQYFGPGTRLTVT.

V and J are TRBV7-9 and TRBJ1-5, with D possibly TRBD1 on 5 matching bases. CDR1 is SEHNR and CDR2 is FQNEAQ in the germline V gene (reference sequence). The CDR3 extends over 17 amino acids. Trimming cost V 4 bases and J 0 bases, with 16 bases left between them. The CDR3 DNA reads as TGTGCCAGCAGCTCCAACACCGCAGGGTATAGCAATCAGCCCCAGCATTTT. This gives the protein CASSSNTAGYSNQPQHF.

This clone was seen only a few times. This chain connects TRBV7-9 to TRBJ1-4; D is ambiguous. Germline CDR1 is SEHNR and CDR2 is FQNEAQ (reference sequence). This CDR3 has 16 amino acids. The V end lost 5 bases, the J end lost 8 bases, and 21 bases lay between the germline ends. For the CDR3, the DNA is TGTGCCAGCAGCCACCGACTAAACGCGGGGATCGAAAAACTGTTTTTT. Protein sequence: CASSHRLNAGIEKLFF.

This chain connects TRBV5-4 to TRBJ1-1, with D possibly being TRBD1 (6 bases). This CDR3 is built from 15 residues. The germline V gene has CDR1 SGHNT and CDR2 YYREEE (reference sequence). Trimming removed 4 bases at V and 3 bases at J, with 16 bases between. The CDR3 DNA sequence: TGTGCCAGCAGCCCTGGGGGGGGCGCGTACACTGAAGCTTTCTTT. Amino acid sequence: CASSPGGGAYTEAFF.

This rearrangement joins TRBV10-3 to TRBJ1-1; 8 nucleotides line up with TRBD1. There are 13 residues in the CDR3. In germline, CDR1 is ENHRY, CDR2 SYGVKD. With 6 bases clipped from V and 6 bases from J, the junction kept 6 bases outside the gene matches. The CDR3 coding sequence is TGTGCCATCAGAGGACAGGGAGAGTCTGAAGCTTTCTTT. Translating gives CAIRGQGESEAFF.

This clone was counted between two and nine times. This chain's CDR3 is CASSNGQANTDTQYF. CDR3 nucleotides: TGTGCCAGCAGCAACGGACAGGCGAACACAGATACGCAGTATTTT. The rearrangement joins TRBV5-8 to TRBJ2-3; 7 bases line up with TRBD1. From germline, CDR1 is SGHTS and CDR2 YDEGEE. CDR3 length equals 15 residues. With V trimmed by 4 bases and J by 2 bases, 7 bases remained unmatched. Drawing the rest from reference TRBV5-8 and TRBJ2-3, the complete variable domain is EAGVTQSPTHLIKTRGQQATLRCSPISGHTSVYWYQQALGLGLQFLLWYDEGEERNRGNFPPRFSGRQFPNYSSELNVNALELEDSALYLCASSNGQANTDTQYFGPGTRLTVL.

The rearrangement uses TRBV14 and TRBJ1-6, with 8 positions matching TRBD1. In germline, CDR1 is SGHDN, CDR2 FVKESK. With V trimmed by 4 bases and J by 9 bases, 8 bases remained unmatched. The CDR3 extends over 15 amino acids. This chain's CDR3 is CASSPMQGAISPLHF. In DNA, the CDR3 is TGTGCCAGCAGCCCGATGCAGGGGGCGATTTCACCCCTCCACTTT. The full variable domain, with the rest looked up from reference TRBV14 and TRBJ1-6, is EAGVTQFPSHSVIEKGQTVTLRCDPISGHDNLYWYRRVMGKEIKFLLHFVKESKQDESGMPNNRFLAERTGGTYSTLKVQPAELEDSGVYFCASSPMQGAISPLHFGNGTRLTVT.

The CDR3 spells CAWSAPPGFYGYTF. CDR3 bases: TGTGCCTGGAGTGCCCCCCCGGGATTCTATGGCTACACCTTC. This chain uses TRBV30 with TRBJ1-2; no reliable D call. This CDR3 is built from 14 residues. Between the trimmed V and J ends, which lost 1 base and 4 bases, there was a span of 13 bases. From germline, CDR1 is GTSNPN and CDR2 SVGIG (reference sequence).

J is TRBJ2-1 and V is TRBV30; D may be TRBD2 (5 bases). The CDR3 is 20 residues long. V was cut by 0 bases and J by 0 bases, with 24 bases left in between. Germline CDR1 is GTSNPN and CDR2 is SVGIG (reference sequence). The CDR3 loop reads CAWSVRADRWGYSSYNEQFF. CDR3 bases: TGTGCCTGGAGTGTACGAGCGGACCGATGGGGTTATAGCTCCTACAATGAGCAGTTCTTC.

This chain joins TRBV3-1 (or the pseudogene TRBV3-2) and TRBJ1-2; maybe TRBD1 (5 bases). The CDR3 has 12 amino acids. With 3 bases removed from V and 8 bases from J, the gap between germline ends came to 10 bases. Germline V CDR1 and CDR2: LGHDT, YNNKEL (reference sequence). CDR3 sequence reads: CASSQGGGGYTF. CDR3 in DNA: TGTGCCAGCAGCCAGGGCGGGGGAGGCTACACCTTC.

This clone occurred a few times. This chain links TRBV18 with TRBJ2-5; no clear D gene. CDR3 length: 13 amino acids. V was pared by 0 bases and J by 4 bases, with 6 bases between. The germline gives CDR1 KGHSH, CDR2 LQKENI. The CDR3, as DNA: TGTGCCAGCTCACCACCCAGTACAGAGACCCAGTACTTC. This encodes CASSPPSTETQYF.

This clone was counted a few times. CDR3 sequence: CASSFRADSYNEQFF. The CDR3 region has the DNA TGTGCCAGCAGCTTCCGTGCGGACTCCTACAATGAGCAGTTCTTC. The chain couples TRBV5-8 to TRBJ2-1; D is unclear. CDR1 and CDR2 from the germline V gene are SGHTS and YDEGEE. The CDR3 totals 15 residues. Trimming took off 2 bases at V and 0 bases at J, with 9 bases between the two ends.

V usage is TRBV2 and J usage is TRBJ2-3; TRBD1 is a possible D gene (6 bases). The V end lost 11 bases, the J end lost 0 bases, and 15 bases lay between the germline ends. The length of the CDR3 is 14 residues. Germline CDR1 and CDR2: SNHLY and FYNNEI. CDR3 protein: CAGNGQYSTDTQYF. The DNA for the CDR3 is TGTGCCGGGAATGGACAGTATAGCACAGATACGCAGTATTTT.

The genes are TRBV6-5 and TRBJ1-2; D perhaps matches TRBD1 (6 bases). The CDR3 is 15 amino acids. CDR1 and CDR2 (germline): MNHEY, SVGAGI. V was pared by 5 bases and J by 0 bases, with 13 bases between. The CDR3 DNA follows: TGTGCCAGCAGTCCCGCCGGGACAACTAACTATGGCTACACCTTC. It codes for CASSPAGTTNYGYTF.

V is TRBV14 and J is TRBJ2-1; TRBD2 matches at 9 bases. This CDR3 is 18 amino acids long. Trimming at V came to 1 base and at J to 3 bases, leaving 10 bases not matched to a gene. The germline gives CDR1 SGHDN, CDR2 FVKESK. For the CDR3, the DNA is TGTGCCAGCAGCCAAGGCGTTGGGGGACTAGCCGACTACAATGAGCAGTTCTTC. This sequence encodes CASSQGVGGLADYNEQFF.

This CDR3 is CASSSGTGIYEQYF. CDR3 in DNA: TGTGCCAGCAGTTCAGGGACAGGGATCTACGAGCAGTACTTC. J is TRBJ2-7 and V is TRBV6-5; 9 bases are shared with TRBD1. Germline assignment: CDR1 MNHEY and CDR2 SVGAGI. The V gene end was trimmed by 4 bases and the J gene end by 3 bases; junction bases not matched to a gene: 4. The CDR3 extends over 14 amino acids.

The rearrangement joins TRBV7-2 to TRBJ1-6, with TRBD1 matching 9 bases. This CDR3 spans 13 amino acids. Germline V CDR1 and CDR2: SGHTA, FQGNSA. With 4 bases clipped from V and 9 bases from J, the junction kept 1 base outside the gene matches. CDR3 loop: CASSYRGPSPLHF. The CDR3 bases are TGTGCCAGCAGCTACAGGGGGCCTTCACCCCTCCACTTT.